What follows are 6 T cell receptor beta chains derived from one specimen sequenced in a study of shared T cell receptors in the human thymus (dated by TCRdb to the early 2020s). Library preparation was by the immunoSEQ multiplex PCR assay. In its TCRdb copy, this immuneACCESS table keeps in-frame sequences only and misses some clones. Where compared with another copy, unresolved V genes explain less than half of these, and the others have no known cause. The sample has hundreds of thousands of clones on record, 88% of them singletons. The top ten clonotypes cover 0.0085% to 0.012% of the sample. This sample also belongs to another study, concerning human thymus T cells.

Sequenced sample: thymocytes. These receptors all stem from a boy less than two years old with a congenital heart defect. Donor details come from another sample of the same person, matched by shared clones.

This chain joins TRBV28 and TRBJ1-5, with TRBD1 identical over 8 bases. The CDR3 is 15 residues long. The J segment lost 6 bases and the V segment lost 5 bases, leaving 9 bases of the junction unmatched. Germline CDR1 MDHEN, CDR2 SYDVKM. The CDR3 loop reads CASSGQGGLVQPQHF. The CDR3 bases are TGTGCCAGCAGTGGACAGGGAGGACTGGTTCAGCCCCAGCATTTT.

The CDR3: CASSSIQQGVAKNIQYF. The DNA for the CDR3 is TGCGCCAGCAGCTCCATTCAACAGGGGGTCGCCAAAAACATTCAGTACTTC. The chain employs TRBV5-1 and TRBJ2-4; 8 nucleotides align to TRBD1. The length of the CDR3 is 17 residues. J gave up 1 base and V 3 bases, and 9 bases lay outside the gene matches. CDR1 and CDR2 from the germline V gene are SGHRS and YFSETQ.

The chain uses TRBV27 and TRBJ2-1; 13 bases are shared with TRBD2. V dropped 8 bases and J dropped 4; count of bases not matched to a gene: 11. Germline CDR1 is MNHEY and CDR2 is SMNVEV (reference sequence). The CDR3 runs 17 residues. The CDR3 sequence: CASRSGTSGMGYNEQFF. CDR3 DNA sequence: TGTGCCAGCCGGAGCGGGACTAGCGGGATGGGGTACAATGAGCAGTTCTTC.

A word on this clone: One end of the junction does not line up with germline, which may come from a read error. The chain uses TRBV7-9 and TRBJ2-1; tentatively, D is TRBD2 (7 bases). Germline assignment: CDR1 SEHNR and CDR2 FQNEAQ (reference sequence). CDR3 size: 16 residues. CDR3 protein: CTSSLGEGGDFDEQFF. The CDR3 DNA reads TGTACCAGCAGCTTGGGTGAAGGGGGGGACTTTGATGAGCAGTTCTTC. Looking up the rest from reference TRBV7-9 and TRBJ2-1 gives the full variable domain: DTGVSQNPRHKITKRGQNVTFRCDPISEHNRLYWYRQTLGQGPEFLTYFQNEAQLEKSRLLSDRFSAERPKGSFSTLEIQRTEQGDSAMYLCTSSLGEGGDFDEQFFGPGTRLTVL.

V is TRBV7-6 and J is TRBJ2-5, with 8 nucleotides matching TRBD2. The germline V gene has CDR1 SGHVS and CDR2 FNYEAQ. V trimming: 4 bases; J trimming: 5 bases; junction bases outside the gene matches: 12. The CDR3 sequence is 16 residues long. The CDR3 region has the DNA TGTGCCAGCAGCTCCCAGCGGGAGCCCCCCTGGGAGACCCAGTACTTC. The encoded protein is CASSSQREPPWETQYF. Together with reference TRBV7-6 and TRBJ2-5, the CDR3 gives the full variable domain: GAGVSQSPRYKVTKRGQDVALRCDPISGHVSLYWYRQALGQGPEFLTYFNYEAQQDKSGLPNDRFSAERPEGSISTLTIQRTEQRDSAMYRCASSSQREPPWETQYFGPGTRLLVL.

The CDR3 DNA is TGCAGCGTTGACAGGGGCCCCTCCTACGAGCAGTACTTC. It translates to CSVDRGPSYEQYF. J is TRBJ2-7 and V is TRBV29-1; tentatively, D is TRBD1 (6 bases). The CDR3 contains 13 residues. CDR1 is SQVTM and CDR2 is ANQGSEA in the germline V gene. The germline V and J ends were trimmed by 3 bases and 0 bases, with 9 bases remaining between them.